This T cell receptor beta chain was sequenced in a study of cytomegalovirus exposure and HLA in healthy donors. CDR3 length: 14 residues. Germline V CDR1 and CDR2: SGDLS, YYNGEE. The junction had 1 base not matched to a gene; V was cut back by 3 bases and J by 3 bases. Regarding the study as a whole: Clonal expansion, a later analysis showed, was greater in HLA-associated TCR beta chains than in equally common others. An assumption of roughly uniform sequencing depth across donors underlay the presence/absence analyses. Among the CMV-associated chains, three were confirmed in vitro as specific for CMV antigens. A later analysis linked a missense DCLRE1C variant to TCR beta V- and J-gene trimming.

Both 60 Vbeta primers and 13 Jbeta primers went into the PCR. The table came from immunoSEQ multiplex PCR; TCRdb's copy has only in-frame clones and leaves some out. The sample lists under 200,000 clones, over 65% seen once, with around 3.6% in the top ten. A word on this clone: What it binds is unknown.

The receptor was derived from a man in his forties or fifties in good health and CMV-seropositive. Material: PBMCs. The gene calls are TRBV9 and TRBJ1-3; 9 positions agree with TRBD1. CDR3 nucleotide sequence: TGTGCCAGCAGCGGACAGGGGGTTGGAAACACCATATATTTT. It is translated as CASSGQGVGNTIYF.